This T cell receptor beta chain was recovered during a study of blood T cells in healthy people across ages. Overall study results and limits: Diversity estimated from one million T cells was considered an underestimate.

Turning to this clonotype: Its antigen is still unknown.

Primed by a sample-barcoded 5' primer and a J-beta primer mix, a second PCR proceeded for 7 to 11 cycles. The template-switch adaptor, which had 12 random nucleotides, put a tag on each cDNA molecule. TCRdb reprocessed the 5' RACE reads via MiXCR and lists one record per CDR3 protein. The repertoire has roughly 2 million distinct CDR3 sequences, around half of them found once; the top ten carry over 2%. The V end was cut by 3 bases, the J end by 9 bases, with 18 bases between. The CDR3 length is 16 residues. Staff drew around 10 milliliters of peripheral blood from each donor. The TCR originated in a woman between 40 and 50 years old in good health. The sample taken for sequencing was blood. This chain links TRBV12-3 or TRBV12-4 with TRBJ1-6; possible D gene TRBD1, 6 bases. The chain's CDR3 is CASSFSPGGAGSPLHF. The CDR3, as DNA: TGTGCCAGCAGTTTTTCCCCGGGGGGGGCGGGTTCACCCCTCCACTTT.